A selection of T cell receptor beta chains follows, all from one sample in a study of blood T cells in healthy people across ages. Via MiXCR, TCRdb re-called the 5' RACE reads, giving one row per CDR3 protein. The sample includes over 950,000 distinct CDR3 sequences, 35% to 40% seen only once; the top ten take roughly 13%. The sequenced material came from blood. These receptor sequences come from a man aged 18 to 30 in good health. The CDR3 runs from the conserved cysteine through the conserved F or W.

J gene: TRBJ2-7; V gene: TRBV24-1; CDR3 length: 17; CDR3 protein: CATSDLVGEGSYNEQYF
J gene: TRBJ2-3; V gene: TRBV6-6; CDR3 length: 15; CDR3 protein: CASITTSGATDTQYF
J gene: TRBJ1-2; V gene: TRBV7-2; CDR3 length: 16; CDR3 protein: CASSRTGGSSNYGYTF
J gene: TRBJ1-1; V gene: TRBV9; CDR3 length: 15; CDR3 protein: CASSRVGGEPTEAFF
J gene: TRBJ1-2; V gene: TRBV6-2/TRBV6-3; CDR3 length: 14; CDR3 protein: CASSYSTPNYGYTF
J gene: TRBJ2-7; V gene: TRBV12-3/TRBV12-4; CDR3 length: 16; CDR3 protein: CASSRDTSGGANEQYF
J gene: TRBJ2-1; V gene: TRBV20-1; CDR3 length: 14; CDR3 protein: CSAWIGTGSNEQFF
J gene: TRBJ2-3; V gene: TRBV29-1; CDR3 length: 13; CDR3 protein: CSVRQGYTDTQYF
J gene: TRBJ1-1; V gene: TRBV6-5; CDR3 length: 13; CDR3 protein: CASRVTDYTEAFF
J gene: TRBJ2-1; V gene: TRBV12-3/TRBV12-4; CDR3 length: 13; CDR3 protein: CASSSRLDNEQFF
J gene: TRBJ2-3; V gene: TRBV20-1; CDR3 length: 14; CDR3 protein: CSATQGPNTDTQYF
J gene: TRBJ2-3; V gene: TRBV25-1; CDR3 length: 14; CDR3 protein: CASTTERNTDTQYF
J gene: TRBJ2-1; V gene: TRBV7-8; CDR3 length: 13; CDR3 protein: CASRLMALNEQFF
J gene: TRBJ2-7; V gene: TRBV13; CDR3 length: 14; CDR3 protein: CASSSTGASYEQYF
J gene: TRBJ2-2; V gene: TRBV12-3/TRBV12-4; CDR3 length: 15; CDR3 protein: CASSGGPRNTGELFF
J gene: TRBJ2-7; V gene: TRBV6-6; CDR3 length: 12; CDR3 protein: CASSYSAYEQYF
J gene: TRBJ2-1; V gene: TRBV27; CDR3 length: 16; CDR3 protein: CASSHLAGAAYNEQFF
J gene: TRBJ1-2; V gene: TRBV5-4; CDR3 length: 16; CDR3 protein: CASSLGQFKVGYGYTF
J gene: TRBJ2-3; V gene: TRBV7-9; CDR3 length: 16; CDR3 protein: CASSPRTGWVVDTQYF
J gene: TRBJ2-7; V gene: TRBV7-9; CDR3 length: 14; CDR3 protein: CASSLPDRIHEQYF
J gene: TRBJ1-1; V gene: TRBV7-2; CDR3 length: 19; CDR3 protein: CASSLVARSAQKPNTEAFF
J gene: TRBJ2-1; V gene: TRBV4-2; CDR3 length: 13; CDR3 protein: CASSPTENNEQFF
J gene: TRBJ1-4; V gene: TRBV6-5; CDR3 length: 15; CDR3 protein: CASSPTGVLSEKLFF